There are a few counts of the clone carrying this T cell receptor (beta chain). The source of the sample is a study of cytomegalovirus exposure and HLA in healthy donors. The PCR was carried out with 60 Vbeta primers and 13 Jbeta primers. TCRdb keeps only in-frame clones here, not all; method: immunoSEQ multiplex PCR. The sample includes around 65,000 clones, 75% to 85% seen only once; the top ten take roughly 47%. This sequence was found in a man over 45 in good health and CMV-seropositive. Sequenced material: PBMCs.

CDR3 DNA sequence: TGTGCCAGCAGCTTAGGGACCAGGGGGAATTCACCCCTCCACTTT. Its protein is CASSLGTRGNSPLHF. The gene calls are TRBV7-2 and TRBJ1-6; TRBD1 matches at 7 bases. V was clipped by 1 base and J by 7 bases; unmatched bases: 4. CDR1 is SGHTA and CDR2 is FQGNSA in the germline V gene. The CDR3 consists of 15 residues.